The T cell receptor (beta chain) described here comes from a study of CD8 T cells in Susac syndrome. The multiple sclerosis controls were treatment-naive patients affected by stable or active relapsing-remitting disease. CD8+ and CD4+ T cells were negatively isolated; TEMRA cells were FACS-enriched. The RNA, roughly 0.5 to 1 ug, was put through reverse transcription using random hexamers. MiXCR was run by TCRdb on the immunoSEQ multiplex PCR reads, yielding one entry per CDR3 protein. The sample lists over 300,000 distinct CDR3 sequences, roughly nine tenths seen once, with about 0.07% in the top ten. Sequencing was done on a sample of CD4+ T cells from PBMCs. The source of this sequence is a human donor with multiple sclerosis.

CDR3 DNA sequence: TGCAGTGCTGCCGGCGCAGAGACCCAGTACTTC. It encodes CSAAGAETQYF. The chain carries TRBV20-1 and TRBJ2-5; no clear D gene. This CDR3 is built from 11 residues. Trimming took 5 bases from V and 4 from J, leaving 8 bases between them. Germline V lookup: CDR1 DFQATT, CDR2 SNEGSKA (reference sequence).